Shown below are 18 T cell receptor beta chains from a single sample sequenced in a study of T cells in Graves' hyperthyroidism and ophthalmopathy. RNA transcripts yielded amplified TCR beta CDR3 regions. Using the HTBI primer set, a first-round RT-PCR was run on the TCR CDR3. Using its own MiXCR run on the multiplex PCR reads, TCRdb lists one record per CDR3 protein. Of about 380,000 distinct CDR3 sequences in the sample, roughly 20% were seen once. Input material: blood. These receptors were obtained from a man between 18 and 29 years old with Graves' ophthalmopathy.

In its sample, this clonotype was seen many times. DNA for the CDR3: TGTGCCAGCAGTTCCCCGCGGGAGCAGTACTTC. As protein: CASSSPREQYF. The chain is built from TRBV28 and TRBJ2-7; no clear D. The ends were cut back, 4 bases at V and 7 bases at J, with 8 bases in the middle. The CDR3 covers 11 residues. Germline V gene sequence: CDR1 MDHEN, CDR2 SYDVKM.

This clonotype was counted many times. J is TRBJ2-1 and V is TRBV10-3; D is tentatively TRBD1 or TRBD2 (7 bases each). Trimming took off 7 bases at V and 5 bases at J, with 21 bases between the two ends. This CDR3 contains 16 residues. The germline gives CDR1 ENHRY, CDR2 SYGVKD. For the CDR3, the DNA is TGTGCCATCACCCACGGGACAGCGGGGCAGAACAATGAGCAGTTCTTC. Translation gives CAITHGTAGQNNEQFF.

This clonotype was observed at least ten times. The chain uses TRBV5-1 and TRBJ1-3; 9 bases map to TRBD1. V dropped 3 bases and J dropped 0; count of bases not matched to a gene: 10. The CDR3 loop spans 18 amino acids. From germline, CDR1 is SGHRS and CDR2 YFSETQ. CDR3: CASSWTGVTKSSGNTIYF. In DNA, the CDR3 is TGCGCCAGCAGCTGGACAGGGGTCACGAAAAGCTCTGGAAACACCATATATTTT.

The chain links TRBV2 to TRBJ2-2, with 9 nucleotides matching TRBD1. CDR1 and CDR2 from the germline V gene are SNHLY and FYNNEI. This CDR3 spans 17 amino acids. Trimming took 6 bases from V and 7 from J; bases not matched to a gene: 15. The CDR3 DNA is TGTGCCAGCAGGGAAATGGCGGGACAGGGTTGGGGCGGGGAGCTGTTTTTT. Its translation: CASREMAGQGWGGELFF.

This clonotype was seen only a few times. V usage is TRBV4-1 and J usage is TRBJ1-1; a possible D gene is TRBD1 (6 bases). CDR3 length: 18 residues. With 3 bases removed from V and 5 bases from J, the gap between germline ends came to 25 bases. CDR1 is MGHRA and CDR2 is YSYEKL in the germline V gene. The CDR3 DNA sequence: TGCGCCAGCAGCCATCCCCTTCCCAACCCGGGACAAGGAACTGAAGCTTTCTTT. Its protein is CASSHPLPNPGQGTEAFF.

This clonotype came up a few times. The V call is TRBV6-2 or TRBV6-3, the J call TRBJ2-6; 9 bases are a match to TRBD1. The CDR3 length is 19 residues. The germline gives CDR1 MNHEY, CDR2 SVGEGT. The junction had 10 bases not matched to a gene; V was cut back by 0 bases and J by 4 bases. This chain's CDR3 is CASSYSPYGTGTGANVLTF. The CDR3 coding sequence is TGTGCCAGCAGTTACTCACCCTATGGGACAGGGACCGGGGCCAACGTCCTGACTTTC.

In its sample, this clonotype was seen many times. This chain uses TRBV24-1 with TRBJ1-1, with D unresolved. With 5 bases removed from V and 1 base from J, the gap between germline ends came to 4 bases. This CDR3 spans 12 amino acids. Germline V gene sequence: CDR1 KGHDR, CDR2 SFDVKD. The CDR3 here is CATSGQNTEAFF. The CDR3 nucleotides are TGTGCCACCAGTGGGCAGAACACTGAAGCTTTCTTT.

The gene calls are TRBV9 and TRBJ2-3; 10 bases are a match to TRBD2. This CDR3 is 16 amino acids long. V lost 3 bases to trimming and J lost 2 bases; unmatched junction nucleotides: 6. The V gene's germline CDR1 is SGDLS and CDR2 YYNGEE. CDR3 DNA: TGTGCCAGCAGCGCCTGGACTAGCGGATCCACAGATACGCAGTATTTT. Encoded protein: CASSAWTSGSTDTQYF.

CDR3 coding DNA: TGTGCCACCAGTAGCCCGCGGGGGGGCAGTTCAGATACGCAGTATTTT. Its protein product is CATSSPRGGSSDTQYF. J is TRBJ2-3 and V is TRBV24-1, with TRBD2 matching 9 bases. The germline V gene has CDR1 KGHDR and CDR2 SFDVKD. CDR3 size: 16 residues. V gave up 6 bases and J gave up 4 bases; unmatched junction bases: 10.

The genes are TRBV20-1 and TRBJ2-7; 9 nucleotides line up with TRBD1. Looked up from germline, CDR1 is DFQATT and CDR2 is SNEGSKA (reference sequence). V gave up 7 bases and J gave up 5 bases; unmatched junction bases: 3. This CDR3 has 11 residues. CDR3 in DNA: TGCAGTGGGGACAGGGCCCACGAGCAGTACTTC. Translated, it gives CSGDRAHEQYF.

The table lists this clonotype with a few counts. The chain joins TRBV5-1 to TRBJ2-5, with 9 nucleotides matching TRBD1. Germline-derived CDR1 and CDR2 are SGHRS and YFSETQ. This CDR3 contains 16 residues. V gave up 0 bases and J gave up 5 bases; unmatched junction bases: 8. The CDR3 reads CASSLAGVGQGETQYF. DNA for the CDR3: TGCGCCAGCAGCTTGGCCGGTGTGGGACAGGGCGAGACCCAGTACTTC.

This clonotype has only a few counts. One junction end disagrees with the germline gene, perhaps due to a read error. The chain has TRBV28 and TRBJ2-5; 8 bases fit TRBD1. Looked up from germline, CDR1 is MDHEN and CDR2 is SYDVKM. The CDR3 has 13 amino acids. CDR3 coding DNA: TGTGCCAGCAGTCCCAGGGGGCAAGAGACCCAGTGCTTC. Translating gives CASSPRGQETQCF.

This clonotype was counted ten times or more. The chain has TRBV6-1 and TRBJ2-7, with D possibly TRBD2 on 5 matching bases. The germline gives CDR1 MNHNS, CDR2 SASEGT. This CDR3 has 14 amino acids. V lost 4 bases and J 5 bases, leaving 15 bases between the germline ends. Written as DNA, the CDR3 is TGTGCCAGCAGTGCGCGAGCGGTGCTCGACGAGCAGTACTTC. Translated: CASSARAVLDEQYF.

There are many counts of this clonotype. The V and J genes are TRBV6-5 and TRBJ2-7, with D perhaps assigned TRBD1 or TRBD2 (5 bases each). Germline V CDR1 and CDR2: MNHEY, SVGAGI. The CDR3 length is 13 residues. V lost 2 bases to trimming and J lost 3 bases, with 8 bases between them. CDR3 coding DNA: TGTGCCAGCAGTTACGGGACCAGCTACGAGCAGTACTTC. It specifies CASSYGTSYEQYF.

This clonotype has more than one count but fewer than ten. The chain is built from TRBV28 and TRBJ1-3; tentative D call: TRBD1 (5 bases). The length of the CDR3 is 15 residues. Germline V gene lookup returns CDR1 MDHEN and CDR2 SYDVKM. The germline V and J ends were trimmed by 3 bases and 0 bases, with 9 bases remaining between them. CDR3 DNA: TGTGCCAGCAGTTTCAGGGTCCTCTCTGGAAACACCATATATTTT. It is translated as CASSFRVLSGNTIYF. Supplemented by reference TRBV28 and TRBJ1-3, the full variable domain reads DVKVTQSSRYLVKRTGEKVFLECVQDMDHENMFWYRQDPGLGLRLIYFSYDVKMKEKGDIPEGYSVSREKKERFSLILESASTNQTSMYLCASSFRVLSGNTIYFGEGSWLTVV.

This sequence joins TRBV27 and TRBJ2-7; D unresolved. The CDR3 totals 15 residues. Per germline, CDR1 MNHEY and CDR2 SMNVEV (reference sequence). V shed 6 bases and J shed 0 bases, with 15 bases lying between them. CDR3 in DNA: TGTGCCAGCAGCCAAGAACTTAAGGGCTCCTACGAGCAGTACTTC. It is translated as CASSQELKGSYEQYF.

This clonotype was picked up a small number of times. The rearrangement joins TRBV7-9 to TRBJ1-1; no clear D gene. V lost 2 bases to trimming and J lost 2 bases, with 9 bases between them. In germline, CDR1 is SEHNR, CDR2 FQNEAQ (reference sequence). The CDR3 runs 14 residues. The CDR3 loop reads CASSLNSLNTEAFF. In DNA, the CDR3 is TGTGCCAGCAGCTTAAACAGCCTAAACACTGAAGCTTTCTTT.

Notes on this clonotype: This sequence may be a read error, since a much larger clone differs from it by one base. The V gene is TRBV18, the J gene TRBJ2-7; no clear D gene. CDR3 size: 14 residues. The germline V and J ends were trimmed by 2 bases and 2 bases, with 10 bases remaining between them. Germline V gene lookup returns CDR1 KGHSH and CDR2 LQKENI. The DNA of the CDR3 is TGTGCCAGCTCACCAAGGTCGTCCCCCTACGAGCAGTACTTC. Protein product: CASSPRSSPYEQYF.